The source of this T cell receptor (beta chain) is a study of cytomegalovirus exposure and HLA in healthy donors. Whole-study results and caveats: With further analysis later on, most CMV-associated TCR beta chains appeared HLA-restricted. Most likely, a cluster of highly shared sequence variants arose as a sequencing artifact. Associated with cytomegalovirus, according to the listing, were 150 to 200 TCR beta chains.

The CDR3 loop spans 14 amino acids. The V gene lost 3 bases and the J gene lost 1 base, with 11 bases spanning the gap. Germline V gene lookup returns CDR1 SGHRS and CDR2 YFSETQ. As to this clone: What it recognizes is unknown.

PCR used 60 Vbeta primers and 13 Jbeta primers. The assay was immunoSEQ multiplex PCR, and TCRdb's table has in-frame clones only and misses some. This table holds roughly 150,000 clones, around 78% found once. This sequence originates from a woman between 35 and 50 years old in good health and CMV-seronegative. The sample consisted of PBMCs. V is TRBV5-1 and J is TRBJ2-7, with D tentatively TRBD1 (6 bases). The CDR3 here is CASSSRTASYEQYF. The CDR3 DNA sequence: TGCGCCAGCAGCTCGAGGACAGCGTCCTACGAGCAGTACTTC.